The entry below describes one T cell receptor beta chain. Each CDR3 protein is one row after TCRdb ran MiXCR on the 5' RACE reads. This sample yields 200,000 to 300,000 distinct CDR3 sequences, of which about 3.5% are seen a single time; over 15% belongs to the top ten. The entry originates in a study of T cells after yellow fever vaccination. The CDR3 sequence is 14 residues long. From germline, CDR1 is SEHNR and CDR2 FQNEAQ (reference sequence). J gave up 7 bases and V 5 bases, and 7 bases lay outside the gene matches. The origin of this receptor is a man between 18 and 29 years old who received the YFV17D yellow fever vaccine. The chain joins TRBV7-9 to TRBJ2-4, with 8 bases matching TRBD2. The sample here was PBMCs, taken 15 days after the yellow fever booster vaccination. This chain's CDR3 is CASSPQGGGNIQYF. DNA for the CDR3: TGTGCCAGCAGCCCACAGGGCGGGGGGAACATTCAGTACTTC. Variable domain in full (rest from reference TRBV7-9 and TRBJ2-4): DTGVSQNPRHKITKRGQNVTFRCDPISEHNRLYWYRQTLGQGPEFLTYFQNEAQLEKSRLLSDRFSAERPKGSFSTLEIQRTEQGDSAMYLCASSPQGGGNIQYFGAGTRLSVL.